A single T cell receptor beta chain is shown here with its context. Its antigen remains unknown. The data belong to a study of T cells in localized non-small cell lung cancer. Study-level findings and limits: Sequencing involved a lone tumor region, leaving heterogeneity possible. Elevated circulating T cell density in blood was associated with longer overall survival.

TCRdb's copy holds only in-frame clones and misses some; the assay was immunoSEQ multiplex PCR. This table has 52,000 or so clones, about nine tenths appearing once. The sequences come from peripheral blood, collected before any cancer treatment. The receptor was isolated from a male donor aged 60 or over with stage III squamous cell lung carcinoma.

The CDR3 DNA follows: TGCGCCAGCAGCTCGGGGGGCAAGGCAGATACGCAGTATTTT. Its translation: CASSSGGKADTQYF. V and J are TRBV5-1 and TRBJ2-3; D is perhaps TRBD2 (7 bases). This CDR3 spans 14 amino acids. V gave up 3 bases and J gave up 4 bases, with 12 bases separating them. Germline V gives CDR1 SGHRS, CDR2 YFSETQ. Based on the CDR3 plus reference TRBV5-1 and TRBJ2-3, the full variable domain is KAGVTQTPRYLIKTRGQQVTLSCSPISGHRSVSWYQQTPGQGLQFLFEYFSETQRNKGNFPGRFSGRQFSNSRSEMNVSTLELGDSALYLCASSSGGKADTQYFGPGTRLTVL.